This record looks at one TCR beta chain sequence and its context. Its antigen is still unknown. This record belongs to a study of T cell responses to AZD1222 COVID-19 vaccine. Profiling relied on immunoSEQ multiplex PCR, and the TCRdb table lists in-frame clones only, not all of them. This table holds some 120,000 clones, around 92% found once. Findings and limits, study-wide: Repertoire samples came only from after the peak T cell response. Of the AZD1222 recipients, only 5 or 6 were seropositive at baseline. Females outnumbered males among donors, who were mostly white British; clonal diversity was possibly underestimated.

The CDR3 consists of 15 residues. CDR1 is SGHAT, CDR2 FQNNGV, per germline. Trimming removed 1 base at V and 5 bases at J, with 13 bases between. The sequence came from an adult in good health. The sequenced sample was peripheral blood, obtained on day 0 of AZD1222 vaccination. V gene TRBV11-2 combines with J gene TRBJ2-3; D might be TRBD1 (6 bases). The CDR3 region is CASSLVDSSLDTQYF. The CDR3 DNA reads TGTGCCAGCAGCTTAGTGGACAGCAGTTTAGATACGCAGTATTTT.